Following are 19 T cell receptor beta chains from one sample sequenced in a study of identical twins. TCRdb reprocessed the 5' RACE reads via MiXCR and lists one record per CDR3 protein. The sample has some 560,000 distinct CDR3 sequences, more than 9% seen once. These data were also filed under a second study, of yellow fever vaccine responses in identical twins.

The specimen sequenced was PBMCs. The receptor source for this set is a woman aged 18-29 years in good health.

The chain carries TRBV24-1 and TRBJ2-6, with TRBD1 as a possible D gene (5 bases). CDR3 size: 19 residues. The V gene's germline CDR1 is KGHDR and CDR2 SFDVKD. V was shortened by 0 bases and J by 2 bases, with 16 bases between the two germline ends. The CDR3 region is CATSDLPGKPAAGANVLTF. As DNA, the CDR3 is TGTGCCACCAGTGATTTGCCAGGGAAACCAGCAGCTGGGGCCAACGTCCTGACTTTC.

This clonotype showed up many times. The V call is TRBV12-3 or TRBV12-4, the J call TRBJ2-4, with TRBD2 as a possible D gene (6 bases). CDR3 length equals 15 residues. With 6 bases removed from V and 2 bases from J, the gap between germline ends came to 14 bases. The CDR3 protein is CASSHPGLTKNIQYF. The CDR3 DNA sequence: TGTGCCAGCAGCCATCCGGGACTGACCAAAAACATTCAGTACTTC.

This clonotype was observed many times. The chain employs TRBV7-6 and TRBJ2-3; 8 bases are shared with TRBD2. V shed 1 base, J shed 0 bases, and the junction held 9 bases outside the gene matches. This CDR3 comprises 18 residues. CDR1 SGHVS and CDR2 FNYEAQ come from the germline V gene. The CDR3 is CASSLGLAGGSSTDTQYF. The CDR3 region has the DNA TGTGCCAGCAGCTTAGGGCTAGCGGGTGGTTCCAGCACAGATACGCAGTATTTT. Full variable domain (rest looked up from reference TRBV7-6 and TRBJ2-3): GAGVSQSPRYKVTKRGQDVALRCDPISGHVSLYWYRQALGQGPEFLTYFNYEAQQDKSGLPNDRFSAERPEGSISTLTIQRTEQRDSAMYRCASSLGLAGGSSTDTQYFGPGTRLTVL.

This clonotype has at least ten counts. The chain recombines TRBV12-3 or TRBV12-4 with TRBJ1-1, with D hard to call. V was shortened by 3 bases and J by 6 bases, with 14 bases between the two germline ends. The CDR3 is made up of 14 amino acids. The DNA of the CDR3 is TGTGCCAGCAGTTTGGTCCCTGGTTATCCTGAAGCTTTCTTT. It yields the protein CASSLVPGYPEAFF.

This clonotype was detected ten times or more. The rearrangement links TRBV10-1 to TRBJ2-1; no firm D call. Germline-derived CDR1 and CDR2 are WNHNN and SYGVQD (reference sequence). V was cut by 3 bases and J by 6 bases, with 3 bases left in between. The CDR3 is 11 residues long. CDR3 region: CASSDINEQFF. CDR3 DNA: TGCGCCAGCAGTGATATCAATGAGCAGTTCTTC.

This chain joins TRBV18 and TRBJ2-1; D is possibly TRBD1 (6 bases). Trimming stripped 3 bases from V and 5 bases from J, with 14 bases between. Germline assignment: CDR1 KGHSH and CDR2 LQKENI. The CDR3 sequence is 15 residues long. DNA of the CDR3: TGTGCCAGCTCACCCAGACAGGCCCAAGACAATGAGCAGTTCTTC. Translated: CASSPRQAQDNEQFF.

This clonotype was found many times. The chain joins TRBV7-9 to TRBJ2-5; D possibly matches TRBD1 or TRBD2 (5 bases each). This CDR3 has 15 amino acids. V was pared by 4 bases and J by 2 bases, with 14 bases between. Germline lookup yields CDR1 SEHNR and CDR2 FQNEAQ (reference sequence). This CDR3 is CASSSYRDPQETQYF. CDR3 bases: TGTGCCAGCAGCTCCTACCGGGACCCTCAAGAGACCCAGTACTTC.

For this clonotype: A much larger clone is a single base away; this may be a read error. This chain uses TRBV24-1 with TRBJ2-1, with D possibly being TRBD2 (6 bases). V was cut by 7 bases and J by 9 bases, with 18 bases left in between. The V gene's germline CDR1 is KGHDR and CDR2 SFDVKD. The CDR3 loop spans 14 amino acids. The CDR3 reads CATRGRMAESEQFF. In DNA, the CDR3 is TGTGCCACCAGGGGGAGGATGGCGGAGAGTGAGCAGTTCTTC.

Only a few counts were recorded for this clonotype. The CDR3 nucleotides read TGTGCCAGCAAGGGTACGTGGGACACTGAAGCTTTCTTT. Translated: CASKGTWDTEAFF. The V call is TRBV6-4, the J call TRBJ1-1; D uncertain. CDR1 is MRHNA, CDR2 SNTAGT, per germline. With 7 bases removed from V and 3 bases from J, the gap between germline ends came to 12 bases. The CDR3 covers 13 residues.

V usage is TRBV7-9 and J usage is TRBJ1-1, with 10 bases lining up with TRBD1. Germline assignment: CDR1 SEHNR and CDR2 FQNEAQ (reference sequence). This CDR3 has 16 residues. V gave up 3 bases and J gave up 4 bases; unmatched junction bases: 8. The CDR3 bases are TGTGCCAGCAGCTTCCCCGGGACAGGGGAGAGCACTGAAGCTTTCTTT. It encodes CASSFPGTGESTEAFF.

This clonotype came up many times. This chain connects TRBV7-8 to TRBJ2-1; the D gene could be TRBD1 or TRBD2 (5 bases each). The CDR3 loop spans 16 amino acids. Germline V gene data show CDR1 as SGHVS and CDR2 as FQNEAQ. V was clipped by 2 bases and J by 0 bases, with 11 bases between them. CDR3 DNA: TGTGCCAGCAGCTTACTAGGGGACGTCTCCTACAATGAGCAGTTCTTC. Its protein is CASSLLGDVSYNEQFF.

This clonotype has at least ten counts. This sequence joins TRBV15 and TRBJ1-5, with a possible D match to TRBD1 (5 bases). With 4 bases removed from V and 6 bases from J, the gap between germline ends came to 16 bases. The germline V gene encodes CDR1 LNHNV and CDR2 YYDKDF (reference sequence). The CDR3 is 15 residues long. Here the CDR3 reads CATSNHPPGSQPQHF. The CDR3 DNA is TGTGCCACCAGCAACCACCCCCCAGGGTCTCAGCCCCAGCATTTT. Looking up the rest from reference TRBV15 and TRBJ1-5 gives the full variable domain: DAMVIQNPRYQVTQFGKPVTLSCSQTLNHNVMYWYQQKSSQAPKLLFHYYDKDFNNEADTPDNFQSRRPNTSFCFLDIRSPGLGDTAMYLCATSNHPPGSQPQHFGDGTRLSIL.

This clonotype was found a few times. The rearrangement links TRBV20-1 to TRBJ2-1, with 8 bases fitting TRBD1. CDR1 DFQATT and CDR2 SNEGSKA come from the germline V gene (reference sequence). The CDR3 covers 18 residues. Losses at the gene ends were 4 bases for V and 0 bases for J; bases not matched to a gene: 14. CDR3 DNA sequence: TGCAGTGCTACCTCGGGGACAGGAGGTCCCCCCTCCTACAATGAGCAGTTCTTC. This sequence encodes CSATSGTGGPPSYNEQFF.

This clonotype was picked up a small number of times. J is TRBJ2-1 and V is TRBV7-3, with 8 bases fitting TRBD1. CDR1 SGHTA and CDR2 FQGTGA come from the germline V gene. With 4 bases clipped from V and 7 bases from J, the junction kept 15 bases outside the gene matches. CDR3 size: 17 residues. CDR3 DNA: TGTGCCAGCAGCTCTTTCCCCCGACAGGGGCTGAGGAATGAGCAGTTCTTC. As protein: CASSSFPRQGLRNEQFF.

The J gene is TRBJ1-1, the V gene TRBV2; tentatively, D is TRBD1 (5 bases). The germline V gene encodes CDR1 SNHLY and CDR2 FYNNEI. The V gene lost 7 bases and the J gene lost 4 bases, with 16 bases spanning the gap. CDR3 length: 14 residues. The CDR3 is CASKGRAGLTEAFF. The DNA of the CDR3 is TGTGCCAGCAAAGGCAGGGCGGGTCTCACTGAAGCTTTCTTT.

This clonotype was detected ten times or more. V usage is TRBV12-3 or TRBV12-4 and J usage is TRBJ2-7, with a possible D match to TRBD2 (7 bases). CDR3 length: 13 amino acids. V lost 0 bases, J lost 5 bases, and 8 bases lay in between. The CDR3 bases are TGTGCCAGCAGTTTAGCGGGGGGGCACGAGCAGTACTTC. Translation gives CASSLAGGHEQYF.

This clonotype has ten or more counts. CDR3 DNA sequence: TGTGCCAGCAGCCCGTTCCCAGATACGCAGTATTTT. As protein: CASSPFPDTQYF. The V and J genes are TRBV12-3 or TRBV12-4 and TRBJ2-3; D unresolved. V was clipped by 6 bases and J by 4 bases, with 8 bases between them. This CDR3 is 12 amino acids long.

In nucleotides, the CDR3 is TGTGCCAGCAGTTACCCCAGGGCAACTAATGAAAAACTGTTTTTT. This encodes CASSYPRATNEKLFF. The chain couples TRBV6-5 to TRBJ1-4, with D tentatively TRBD1 (5 bases). The V end lost 2 bases, the J end lost 0 bases, and 7 bases lay between the germline ends. The germline gives CDR1 MNHEY, CDR2 SVGAGI. The CDR3 runs 15 residues.

The chain uses TRBV7-3 and TRBJ2-7; 9 bases are a match to TRBD1. Losses at the gene ends were 5 bases for V and 1 base for J; bases not matched to a gene: 6. The CDR3 is 15 residues long. Germline V gene lookup returns CDR1 SGHTA and CDR2 FQGTGA. CDR3 amino acids: CASSDGQGLSYEQYF. CDR3 DNA: TGTGCCAGCAGCGACGGACAGGGGCTTTCCTACGAGCAGTACTTC.